This T cell receptor beta chain originates from a study of blood T cell repertoires in COVID-19. Turning to the study itself: Donors in the United States, Italy and Spain gave samples during acute or convalescent COVID-19. In each case, the material was cDNA or gDNA derived from T cells, B-cell-depleted T cells, or PBMCs.

Study processing details: Estimates of nucleated cell counts were drawn from the amplification of reference gene primers. The repertoire was sequenced with immunoSEQ multiplex PCR; TCRdb's copy has only in-frame clones and lacks some. V and J calls and clone size are copied from that table; D and trimming were computed from the DNA. This sample has 200,000 to 250,000 clones; around four fifths occur once, and the top ten carry around 20%. The receptor was isolated from a man aged 25-45 years with active or convalescent COVID-19. Sequencing was done on a sample of peripheral blood.

CDR3 sequence (DNA): TGCAGCGTTTTCTCCTCACTAGCGGAGATAAGACGGACCCAGTACTTC. This gives the protein CSVFSSLAEIRRTQYF. J is TRBJ2-5 and V is TRBV29-1; 8 bases are a match to TRBD2. CDR3 length equals 16 residues. The V gene end was trimmed by 5 bases and the J gene end by 7 bases; junction bases not matched to a gene: 18. CDR1 is SQVTM, CDR2 ANQGSEA, per germline.